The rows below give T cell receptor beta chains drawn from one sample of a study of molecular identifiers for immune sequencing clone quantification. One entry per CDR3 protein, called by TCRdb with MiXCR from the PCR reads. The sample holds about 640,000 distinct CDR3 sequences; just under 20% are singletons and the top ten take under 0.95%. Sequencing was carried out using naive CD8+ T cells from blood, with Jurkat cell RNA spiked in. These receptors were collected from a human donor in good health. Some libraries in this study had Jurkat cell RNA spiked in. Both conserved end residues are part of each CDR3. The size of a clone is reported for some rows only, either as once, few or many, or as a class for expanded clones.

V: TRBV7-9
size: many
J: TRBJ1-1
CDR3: CASSLHPSVAEAFF

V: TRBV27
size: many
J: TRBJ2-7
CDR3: CASSLRGNTYEQYF

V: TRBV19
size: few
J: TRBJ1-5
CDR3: CASSIRGSTYSNQPQHF

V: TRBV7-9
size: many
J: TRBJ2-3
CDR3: CASSLLDRGRDTQYF

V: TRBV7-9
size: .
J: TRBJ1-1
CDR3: CASSNSNRGAGTDAFF

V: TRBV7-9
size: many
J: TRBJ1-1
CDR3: CASSLALGRNTEAFF

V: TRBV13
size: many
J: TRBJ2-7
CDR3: CASSPGQGATTSYEQYF

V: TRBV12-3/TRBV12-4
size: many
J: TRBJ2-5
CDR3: CASSSPTKETQYF

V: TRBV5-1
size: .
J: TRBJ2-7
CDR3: CAGSLPGNYEQYF

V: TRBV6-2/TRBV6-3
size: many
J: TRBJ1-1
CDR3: CASIGVAGTEAFF

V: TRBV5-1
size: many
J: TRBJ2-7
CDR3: CASSLEDRGAYEQYF

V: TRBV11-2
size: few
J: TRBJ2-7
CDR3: CASSLWTGDYEQYF

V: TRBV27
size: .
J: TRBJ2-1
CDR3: CASSPGRDLEQFF

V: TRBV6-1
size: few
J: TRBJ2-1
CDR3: CASGINEQFF

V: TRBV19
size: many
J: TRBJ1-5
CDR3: CASTSMAGGDQPQHF

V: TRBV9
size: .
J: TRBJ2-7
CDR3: CASSAGGEAYEQYF

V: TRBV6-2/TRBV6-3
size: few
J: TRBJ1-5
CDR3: CASSDLGTVNQPQHF

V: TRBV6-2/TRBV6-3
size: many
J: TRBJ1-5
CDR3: CASSYSPGKGSNQPQHF

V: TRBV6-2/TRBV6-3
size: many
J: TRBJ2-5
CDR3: CASSYFRGGETQYF

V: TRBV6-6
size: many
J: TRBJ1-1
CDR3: CASTRAGINTEAFF

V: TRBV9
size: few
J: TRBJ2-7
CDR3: CASSVEGGTYEQYF

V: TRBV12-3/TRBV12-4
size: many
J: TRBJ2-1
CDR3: CASSLTGGLAGSGQFF

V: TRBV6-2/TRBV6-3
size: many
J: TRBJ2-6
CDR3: CASSYSKSKRVSGANVLTF

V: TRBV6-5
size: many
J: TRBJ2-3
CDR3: CASSYGGRALDTQYF

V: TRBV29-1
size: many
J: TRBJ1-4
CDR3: CSVDVGGTTNEKLFF

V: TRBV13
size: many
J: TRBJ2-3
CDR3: CASSSSPGQGMSDTQYF

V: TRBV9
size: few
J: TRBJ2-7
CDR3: CASSVEPDPRGRKEQYF

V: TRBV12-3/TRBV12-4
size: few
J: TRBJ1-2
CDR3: CASSSQGENYGYTF

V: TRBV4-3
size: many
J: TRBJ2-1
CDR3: CASSQDLGGRYNEQFF

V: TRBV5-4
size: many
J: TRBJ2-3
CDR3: CASNSVAAGSTDTQYF

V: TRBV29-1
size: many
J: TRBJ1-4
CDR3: CSVGGAGEKLFF

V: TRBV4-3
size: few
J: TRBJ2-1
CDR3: CAGSQSTSFPDEQFF

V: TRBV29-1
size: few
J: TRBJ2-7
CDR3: CSVEATGGGLFYEQYF

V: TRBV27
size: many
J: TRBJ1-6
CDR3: CASSFQGRSYNSPLHF

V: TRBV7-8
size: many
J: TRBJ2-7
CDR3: CASSLGGRSYEQYF

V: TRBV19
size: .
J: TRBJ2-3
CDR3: CASATVSTDTQYF

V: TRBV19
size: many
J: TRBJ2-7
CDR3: CASKSWAGDYEQYF

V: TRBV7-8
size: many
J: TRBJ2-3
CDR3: CASSTYRGSTDTQYF

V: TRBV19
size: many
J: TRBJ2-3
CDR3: CASSIVGQPTDTQYF

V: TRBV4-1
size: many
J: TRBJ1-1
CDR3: CASSQGRQGFGQGSEAFF

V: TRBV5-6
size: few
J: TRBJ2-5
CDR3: CASSQTSGGAWGQETQYF

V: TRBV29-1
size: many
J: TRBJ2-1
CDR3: CSVVGGSGSYNEQFF